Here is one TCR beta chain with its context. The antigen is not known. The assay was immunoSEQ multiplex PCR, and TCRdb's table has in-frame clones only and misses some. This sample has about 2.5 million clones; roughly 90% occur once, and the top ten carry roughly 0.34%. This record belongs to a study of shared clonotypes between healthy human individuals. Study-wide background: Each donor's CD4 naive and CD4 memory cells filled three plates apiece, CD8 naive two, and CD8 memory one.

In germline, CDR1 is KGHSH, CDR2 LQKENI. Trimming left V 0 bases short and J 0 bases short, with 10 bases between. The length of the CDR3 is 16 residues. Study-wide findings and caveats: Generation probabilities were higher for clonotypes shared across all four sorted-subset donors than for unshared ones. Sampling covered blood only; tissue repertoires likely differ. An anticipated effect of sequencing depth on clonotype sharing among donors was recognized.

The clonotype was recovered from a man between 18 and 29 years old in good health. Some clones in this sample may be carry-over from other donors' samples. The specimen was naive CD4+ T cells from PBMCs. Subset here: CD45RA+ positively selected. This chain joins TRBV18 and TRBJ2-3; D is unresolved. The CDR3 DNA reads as TGTGCCAGCTCACCACCCTCCCCGAGGAGCACAGATACGCAGTATTTT. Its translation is CASSPPSPRSTDTQYF.